This T cell receptor (beta chain) was retrieved from a study of T cell repertoires in cytomegalovirus infection. Turning to the study itself: Selected CMV epitopes included recently identified HLA-C-restricted ones as well as well-studied HLA-B-restricted ones. Both a matching HLA type and CMV infection were indicated by public TCR beta signatures. Study conclusions and caveats: The ex vivo response was dominated by HLA-C-restricted CMV-specific TCR beta clonotypes. Cumulated frequencies of public TCR beta families served to identify carriers of CMV plus the relevant HLA.

A single record per CDR3 protein comes from TCRdb applying MiXCR to the reads. The table has about 280,000 distinct CDR3 sequences, under 25% seen once. On this clonotype itself: Its target is not known.

CDR1 is MGHRA and CDR2 is YSYEKL in the germline V gene. Unmatched junction bases numbered 8, after V lost 3 bases and J lost 2 bases. The CDR3 length is 16 residues. The chain has TRBV4-1 and TRBJ2-3, with 7 bases that match TRBD1. This TCR came from a human donor in good health (CMV status not recorded). Some clones in this sample may be carry-over from other donors' samples. The sequencing used cultured PBMCs, collected from culture after CMV antigen stimulation. The CDR3 sequence is CASSHPQGFDTDTQYF. The CDR3 coding sequence is TGCGCCAGCAGCCACCCACAGGGGTTTGACACAGATACGCAGTATTTT.